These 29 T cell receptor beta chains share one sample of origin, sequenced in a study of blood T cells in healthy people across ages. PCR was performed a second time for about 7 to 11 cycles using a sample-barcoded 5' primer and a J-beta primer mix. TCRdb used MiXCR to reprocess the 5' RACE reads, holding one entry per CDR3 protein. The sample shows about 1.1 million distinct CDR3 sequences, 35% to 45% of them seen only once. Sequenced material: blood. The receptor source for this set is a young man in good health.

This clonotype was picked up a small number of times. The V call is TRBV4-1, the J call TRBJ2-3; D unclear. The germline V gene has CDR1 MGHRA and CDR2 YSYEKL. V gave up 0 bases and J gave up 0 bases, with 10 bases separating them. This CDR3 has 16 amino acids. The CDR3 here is CASSQDLVVSTDTQYF. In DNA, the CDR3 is TGCGCCAGCAGCCAAGATCTTGTGGTCAGCACAGATACGCAGTATTTT.

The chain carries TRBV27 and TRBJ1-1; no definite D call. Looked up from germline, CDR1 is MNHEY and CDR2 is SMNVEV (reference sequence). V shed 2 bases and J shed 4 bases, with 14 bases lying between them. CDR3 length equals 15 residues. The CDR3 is CASSLAGGRGTEAFF. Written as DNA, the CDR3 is TGTGCCAGCAGTTTAGCCGGAGGGCGCGGCACTGAAGCTTTCTTT.

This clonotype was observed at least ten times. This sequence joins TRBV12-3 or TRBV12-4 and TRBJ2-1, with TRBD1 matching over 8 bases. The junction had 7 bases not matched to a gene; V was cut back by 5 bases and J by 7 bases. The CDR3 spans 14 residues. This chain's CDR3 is CASSPPDRANEQFF. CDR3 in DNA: TGTGCCAGCAGTCCCCCGGACAGGGCAAATGAGCAGTTCTTC.

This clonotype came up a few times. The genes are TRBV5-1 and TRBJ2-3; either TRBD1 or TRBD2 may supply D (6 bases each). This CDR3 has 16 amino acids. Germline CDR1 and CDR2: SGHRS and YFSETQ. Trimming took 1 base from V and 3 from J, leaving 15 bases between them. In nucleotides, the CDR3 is TGCGCCAGCAGCTTGATGTCGGGGGCGGGAACAGATACGCAGTATTTT. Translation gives CASSLMSGAGTDTQYF.

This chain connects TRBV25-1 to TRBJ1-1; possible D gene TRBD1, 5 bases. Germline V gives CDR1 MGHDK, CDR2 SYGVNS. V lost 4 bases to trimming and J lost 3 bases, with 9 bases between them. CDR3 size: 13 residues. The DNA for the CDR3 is TGTGCCAGCAGTGCCGGAGGGGACACTGAAGCTTTCTTT. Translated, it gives CASSAGGDTEAFF.

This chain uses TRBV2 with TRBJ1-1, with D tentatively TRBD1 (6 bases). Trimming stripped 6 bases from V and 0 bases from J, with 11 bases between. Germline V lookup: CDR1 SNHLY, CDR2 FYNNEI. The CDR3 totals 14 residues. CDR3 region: CASRRDTVNTEAFF. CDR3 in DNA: TGTGCCAGCAGGCGGGACACGGTGAACACTGAAGCTTTCTTT.

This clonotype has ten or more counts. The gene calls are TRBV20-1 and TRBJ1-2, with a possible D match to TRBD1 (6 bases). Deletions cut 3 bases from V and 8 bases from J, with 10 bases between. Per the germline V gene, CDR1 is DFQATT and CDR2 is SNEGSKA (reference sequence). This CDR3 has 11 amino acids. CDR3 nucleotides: TGCAGTGCTAGTCTTAGGGGGGGCTACACCTTC. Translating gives CSASLRGGYTF.

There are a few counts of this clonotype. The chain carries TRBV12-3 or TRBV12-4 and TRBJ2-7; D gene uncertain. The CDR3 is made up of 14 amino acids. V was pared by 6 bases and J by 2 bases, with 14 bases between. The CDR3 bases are TGTGCCAGCAGAATCCATCGCTATACCTACGAGCAGTACTTC. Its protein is CASRIHRYTYEQYF.

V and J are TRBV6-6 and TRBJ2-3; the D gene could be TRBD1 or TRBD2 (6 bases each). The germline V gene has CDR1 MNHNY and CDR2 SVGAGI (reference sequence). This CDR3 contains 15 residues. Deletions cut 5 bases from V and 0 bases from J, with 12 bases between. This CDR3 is CASSRRGISTDTQYF. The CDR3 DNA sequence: TGTGCCAGCAGTCGGAGGGGGATCAGCACAGATACGCAGTATTTT.

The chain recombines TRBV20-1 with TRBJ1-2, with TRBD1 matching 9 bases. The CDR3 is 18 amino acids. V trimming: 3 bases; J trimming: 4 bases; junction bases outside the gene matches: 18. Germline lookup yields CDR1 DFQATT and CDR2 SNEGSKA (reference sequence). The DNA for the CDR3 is TGCAGTGCTAGCTTGGACAGGGGTCTTGTCGAACCCTTCTATGGCTACACCTTC. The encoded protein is CSASLDRGLVEPFYGYTF.

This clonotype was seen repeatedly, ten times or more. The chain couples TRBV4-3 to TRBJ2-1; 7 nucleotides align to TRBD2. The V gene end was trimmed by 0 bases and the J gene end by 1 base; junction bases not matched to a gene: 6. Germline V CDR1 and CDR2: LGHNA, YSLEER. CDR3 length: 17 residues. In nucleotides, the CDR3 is TGCGCCAGCAGCCAAGATCCAGCGGGGACTTCCTACAATGAGCAGTTCTTC. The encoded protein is CASSQDPAGTSYNEQFF.

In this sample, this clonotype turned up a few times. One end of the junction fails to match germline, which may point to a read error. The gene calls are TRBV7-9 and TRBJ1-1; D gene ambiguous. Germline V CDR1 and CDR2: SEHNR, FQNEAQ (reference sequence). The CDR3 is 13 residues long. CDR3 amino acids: CASSVAPGPEAFF. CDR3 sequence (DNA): TGTGCCAGCAGCGTAGCGCCGGGTCCTGAAGCTTTCTTT.

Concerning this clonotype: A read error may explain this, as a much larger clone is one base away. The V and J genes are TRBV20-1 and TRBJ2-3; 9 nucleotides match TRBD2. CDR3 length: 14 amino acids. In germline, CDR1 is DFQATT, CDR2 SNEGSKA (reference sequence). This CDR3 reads CSTRAGGVGDTQYF. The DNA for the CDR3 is TGCAGTACTAGGGCGGGAGGGGTTGGAGATACGCAGTATTTT.

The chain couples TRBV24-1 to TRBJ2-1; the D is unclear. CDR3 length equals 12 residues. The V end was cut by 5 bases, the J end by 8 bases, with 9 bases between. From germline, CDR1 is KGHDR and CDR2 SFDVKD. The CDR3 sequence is CATSGVSDEQFF. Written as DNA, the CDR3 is TGTGCCACCAGTGGAGTTTCGGATGAGCAGTTCTTC.

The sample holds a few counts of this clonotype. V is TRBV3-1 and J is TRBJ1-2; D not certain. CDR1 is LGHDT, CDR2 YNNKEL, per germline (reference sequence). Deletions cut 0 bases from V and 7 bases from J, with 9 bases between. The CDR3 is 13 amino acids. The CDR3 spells CASSQDYAAGYTF. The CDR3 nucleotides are TGTGCCAGCAGCCAAGATTACGCGGCTGGCTACACCTTC.

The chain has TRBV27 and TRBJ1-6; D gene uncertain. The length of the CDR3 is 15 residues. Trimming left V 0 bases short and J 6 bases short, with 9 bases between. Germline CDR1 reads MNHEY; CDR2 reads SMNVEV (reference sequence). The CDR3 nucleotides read TGTGCCAGCAGTTTATCAGGGCGAACTAATTCACCCCTCCACTTT. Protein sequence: CASSLSGRTNSPLHF.

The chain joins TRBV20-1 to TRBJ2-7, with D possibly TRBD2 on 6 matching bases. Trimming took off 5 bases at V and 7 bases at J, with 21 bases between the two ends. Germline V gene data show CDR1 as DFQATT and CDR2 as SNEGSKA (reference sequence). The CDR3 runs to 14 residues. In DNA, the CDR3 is TGCAGTGCTGAGCGGGTGAGCTCCTACAATGAGCAGTACTTC. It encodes CSAERVSSYNEQYF.

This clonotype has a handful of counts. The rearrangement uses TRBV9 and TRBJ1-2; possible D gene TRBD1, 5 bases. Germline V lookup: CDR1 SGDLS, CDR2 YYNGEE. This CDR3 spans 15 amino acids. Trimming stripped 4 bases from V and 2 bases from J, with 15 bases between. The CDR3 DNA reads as TGTGCCAGCAGCCCCTGGGACGGCACAAACTATGGCTACACCTTC. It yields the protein CASSPWDGTNYGYTF. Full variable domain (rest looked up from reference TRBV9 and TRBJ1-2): DSGVTQTPKHLITATGQRVTLRCSPRSGDLSVYWYQQSLDQGLQFLIQYYNGEERAKGNILERFSAQQFPDLHSELNLSSLELGDSALYFCASSPWDGTNYGYTFGSGTRLTVV.

The CDR3 bases are TGTGCCAGCAGCTTAGCAGCGGGATCTGATGGCTACACCTTC. Residues: CASSLAAGSDGYTF. V usage is TRBV7-2 and J usage is TRBJ1-2; no definite D call. Trimming shortened V by 0 bases and J by 6 bases, and 11 bases separated the two germline ends. From germline, CDR1 is SGHTA and CDR2 FQGNSA. The CDR3 has 14 residues.

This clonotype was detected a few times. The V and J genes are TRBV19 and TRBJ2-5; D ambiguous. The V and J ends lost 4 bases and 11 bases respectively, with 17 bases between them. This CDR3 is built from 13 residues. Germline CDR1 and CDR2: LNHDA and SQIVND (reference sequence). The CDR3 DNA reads TGTGCCAGTAGTACCGACCGGGCCAATGAGCAGTACTTC. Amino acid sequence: CASSTDRANEQYF.

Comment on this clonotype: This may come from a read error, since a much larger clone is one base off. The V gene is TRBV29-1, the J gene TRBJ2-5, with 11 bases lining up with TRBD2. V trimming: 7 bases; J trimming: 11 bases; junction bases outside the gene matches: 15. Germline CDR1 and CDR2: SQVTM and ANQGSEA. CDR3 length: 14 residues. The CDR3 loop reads CSANIAGGQDEQYF. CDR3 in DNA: TGCAGCGCTAACATAGCGGGGGGGCAGGATGAGCAGTACTTC.

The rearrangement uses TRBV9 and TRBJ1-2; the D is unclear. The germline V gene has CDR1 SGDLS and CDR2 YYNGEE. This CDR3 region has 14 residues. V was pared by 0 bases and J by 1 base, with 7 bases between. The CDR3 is CASSVVGNNYGYTF. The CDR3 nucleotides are TGTGCCAGCAGCGTAGTCGGGAATAACTATGGCTACACCTTC.

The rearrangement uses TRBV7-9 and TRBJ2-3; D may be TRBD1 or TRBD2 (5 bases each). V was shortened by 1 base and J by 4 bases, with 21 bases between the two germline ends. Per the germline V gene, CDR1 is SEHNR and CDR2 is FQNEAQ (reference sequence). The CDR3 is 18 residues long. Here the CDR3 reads CASSLVRLDRGPPDTQYF. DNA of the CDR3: TGTGCCAGCAGCTTAGTGAGGCTGGATCGGGGCCCGCCAGATACGCAGTATTTT.

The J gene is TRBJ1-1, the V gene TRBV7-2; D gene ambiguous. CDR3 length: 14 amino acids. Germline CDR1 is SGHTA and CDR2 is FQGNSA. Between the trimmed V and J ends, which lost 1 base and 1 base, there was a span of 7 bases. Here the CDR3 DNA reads TGTGCCAGCAGCTTAGACCCAGCGAACACTGAAGCTTTCTTT. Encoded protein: CASSLDPANTEAFF.

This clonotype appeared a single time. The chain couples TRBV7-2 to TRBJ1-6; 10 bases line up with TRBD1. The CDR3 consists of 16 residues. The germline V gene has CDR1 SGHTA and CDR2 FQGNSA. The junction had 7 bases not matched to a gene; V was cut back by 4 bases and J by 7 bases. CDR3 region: CASSSAGTGDNSPLHF. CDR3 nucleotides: TGTGCCAGCAGCTCCGCCGGGACAGGGGACAATTCACCCCTCCACTTT.

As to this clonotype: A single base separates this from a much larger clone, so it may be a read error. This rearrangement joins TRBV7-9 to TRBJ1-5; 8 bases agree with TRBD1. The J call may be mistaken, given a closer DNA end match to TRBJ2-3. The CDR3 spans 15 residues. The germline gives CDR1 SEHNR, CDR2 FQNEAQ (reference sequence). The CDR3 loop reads CASSPQGASNQPQYF. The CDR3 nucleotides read TGTGCCAGCAGCCCTCAGGGGGCTTCCAATCAGCCCCAGTATTTT.

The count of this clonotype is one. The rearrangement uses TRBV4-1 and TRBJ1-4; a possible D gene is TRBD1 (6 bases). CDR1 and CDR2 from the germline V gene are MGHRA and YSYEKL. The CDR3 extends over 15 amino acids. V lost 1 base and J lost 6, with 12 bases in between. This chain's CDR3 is CASSQVMGADEKLFF. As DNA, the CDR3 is TGCGCCAGCAGCCAAGTCATGGGGGCTGATGAAAAACTGTTTTTT.

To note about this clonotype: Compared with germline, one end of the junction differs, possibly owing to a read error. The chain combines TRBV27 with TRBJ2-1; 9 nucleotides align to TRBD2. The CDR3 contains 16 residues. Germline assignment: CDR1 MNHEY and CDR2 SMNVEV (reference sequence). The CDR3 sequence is CASSPRAGGSHNEQFF. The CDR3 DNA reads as TGTGCCAGCAGTCCCCGAGCGGGGGGCTCCCACAATGAGCAGTTCTTC.

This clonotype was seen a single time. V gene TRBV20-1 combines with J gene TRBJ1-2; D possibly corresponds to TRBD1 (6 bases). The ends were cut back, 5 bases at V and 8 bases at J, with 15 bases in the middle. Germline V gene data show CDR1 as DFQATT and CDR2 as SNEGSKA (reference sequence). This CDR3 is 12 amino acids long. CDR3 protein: CSAGPGQRGYTF. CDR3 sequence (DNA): TGCAGTGCTGGCCCGGGACAAAGAGGCTACACCTTC.